This T cell receptor (beta chain) is drawn from a study of T cell responses to AZD1222 COVID-19 vaccine. Study-wide findings and caveats: Targets within unmutated variant regions were reportedly found for nearly half of spike-specific TCRs. Only five to seven AZD1222 recipients were seropositive at baseline. The donor group comprised mostly white British people and more females; the analysis possibly underestimated clonal diversity.

Of note for this clone: Its antigen is as yet unknown.

TCRdb's copy holds only in-frame clones and misses some; the assay was immunoSEQ multiplex PCR. In the table there are fewer than 110,000 clones, 90% of which are singletons. The CDR3 length is 15 residues. Germline trimming cut 4 bases from V and 4 bases from J; bases unmatched to any gene: 9. CDR1 and CDR2 from the germline V gene are SGHRS and YFSETQ. The starting material was peripheral blood, obtained on day 0 of AZD1222 vaccination. The source of this sequence is an adult in good health. The V and J genes are TRBV5-1 and TRBJ2-3, with TRBD2 matching over 7 bases. The CDR3 bases are TGCGCCAGCAGCCCTACGTCCCGGGAGGCAGATACGCAGTATTTT. Protein sequence: CASSPTSREADTQYF.